This T cell receptor (beta chain) was sequenced during a study of cytomegalovirus exposure and HLA in healthy donors. Study-wide background: The 110 or so validation repertoires used a platform that matched the one used for the 600 to 700 first-cohort repertoires, as a later analysis reported.

Clones were read by immunoSEQ multiplex PCR, and TCRdb kept only the in-frame ones, dropping some. The table shows about 150,000 clones, with approximately 93% occurring only once. CDR1 and CDR2 from the germline V gene are MDHEN and SYDVKM. The CDR3 spans 14 residues. Trimming pared 5 bases from V and 1 base from J, leaving 8 bases between. Donors were drawn from the 120-subject validation cohort, separate from the approximately 700-subject first cohort. The sequence came from a man aged 18 to 30 in good health and CMV-seronegative. Sequenced sample: PBMCs. This chain connects TRBV28 to TRBJ1-4; D possibly corresponds to TRBD1 (6 bases). Here the CDR3 reads CASSQQGTNEKLFF. The CDR3, as DNA: TGTGCCAGCAGTCAACAGGGAACTAATGAAAAACTGTTTTTT.